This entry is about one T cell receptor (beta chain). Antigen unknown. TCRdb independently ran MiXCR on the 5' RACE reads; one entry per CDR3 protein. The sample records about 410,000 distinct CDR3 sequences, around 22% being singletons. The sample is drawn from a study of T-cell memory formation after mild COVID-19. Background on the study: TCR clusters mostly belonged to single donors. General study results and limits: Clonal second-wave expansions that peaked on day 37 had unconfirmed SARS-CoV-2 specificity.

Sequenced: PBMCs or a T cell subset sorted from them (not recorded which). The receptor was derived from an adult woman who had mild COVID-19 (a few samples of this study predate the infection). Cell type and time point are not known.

The CDR3 region is CASSLGVREVNEQYF. CDR3 DNA sequence: TGCGCCAGCAGCTTGGGTGTGCGGGAGGTAAACGAGCAGTACTTC. V is TRBV5-1 and J is TRBJ2-7, with TRBD2 matching 8 bases. The germline CDR1 and CDR2 sequences are SGHRS and YFSETQ. V lost 0 bases and J lost 5; bases outside the gene matches: 7. This CDR3 spans 15 amino acids.